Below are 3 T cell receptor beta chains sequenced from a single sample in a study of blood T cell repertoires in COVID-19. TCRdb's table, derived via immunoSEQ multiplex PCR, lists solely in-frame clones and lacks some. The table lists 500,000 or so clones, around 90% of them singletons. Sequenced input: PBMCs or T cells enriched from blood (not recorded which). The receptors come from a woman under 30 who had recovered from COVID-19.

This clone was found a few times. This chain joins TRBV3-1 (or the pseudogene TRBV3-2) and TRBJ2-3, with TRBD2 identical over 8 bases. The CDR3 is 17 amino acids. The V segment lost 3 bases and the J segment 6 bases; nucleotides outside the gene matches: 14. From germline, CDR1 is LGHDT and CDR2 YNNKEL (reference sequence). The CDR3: CASSHRRGAWLGDTQYF. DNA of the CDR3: TGTGCCAGCAGCCATCGGCGGGGGGCCTGGTTGGGGGATACGCAGTATTTT.

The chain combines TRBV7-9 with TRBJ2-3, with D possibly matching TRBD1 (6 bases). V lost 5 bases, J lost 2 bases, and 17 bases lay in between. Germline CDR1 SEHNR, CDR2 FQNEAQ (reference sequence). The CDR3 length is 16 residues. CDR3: CASSPRLGAHTDTQYF. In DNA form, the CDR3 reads TGTGCCAGCAGCCCGAGGCTGGGGGCGCACACAGATACGCAGTATTTT.

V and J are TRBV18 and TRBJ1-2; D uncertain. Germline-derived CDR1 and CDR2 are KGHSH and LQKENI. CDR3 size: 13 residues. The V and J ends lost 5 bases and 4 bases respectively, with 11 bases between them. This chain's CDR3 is CASSENTVYGYTF. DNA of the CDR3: TGTGCCAGCTCAGAAAATACAGTCTATGGCTACACCTTC. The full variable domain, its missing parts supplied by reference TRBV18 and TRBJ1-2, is NAGVMQNPRHLVRRRGQEARLRCSPMKGHSHVYWYRQLPEEGLKFMVYLQKENIIDESGMPKERFSAEFPKEGPSILRIQQVVRGDSAAYFCASSENTVYGYTFGSGTRLTVV.